The clone carrying this TCR beta chain is a singleton in its sample. Using immunoSEQ multiplex PCR, the repertoire was profiled, and TCRdb retains in-frame clones only, with some absent. The sample comprises around 69,000 clones, roughly nine tenths of which are singletons, and approximately 4% rests with the top ten. The source of the sample is a study of OX40 agonist ivuxolimab in advanced cancers. With V trimmed by 3 bases and J by 2 bases, 16 bases remained unmatched. The CDR3 is 22 amino acids. Germline V gene data show CDR1 as LNHNV and CDR2 as YYDKDF (reference sequence). The V call is TRBV15, the J call TRBJ2-1; 16 bases map to TRBD2. This clonotype was obtained from an adult with an advanced solid tumor such as melanoma, head and neck, liver or kidney cancer. The sequences come from CD4+ or CD8+ T cells sorted from blood, collected in a trial of the OX40 agonist ivuxolimab. This CDR3 reads CATSRSPPPGLAGGFAYNEQFF. The CDR3 DNA follows: TGTGCCACCAGCAGGTCTCCTCCGCCGGGACTAGCGGGAGGGTTTGCCTACAATGAGCAGTTCTTC.